This paragraph covers one T cell receptor beta chain sequence. CDR1 and CDR2 (germline): LNHDA, SQIVND (reference sequence). The CDR3 is made up of 16 amino acids. The junction had 14 bases not matched to a gene; V was cut back by 6 bases and J by 8 bases. These data come from a study of blood T cell repertoires in COVID-19. Clones were read by immunoSEQ multiplex PCR, and TCRdb kept only the in-frame ones, dropping some. In the table there are hundreds of thousands of clones, roughly 80% of which are singletons. The specimen sequenced was PBMCs or T cells enriched from blood (not recorded which). This TCR came from a woman aged 45-65 years who had been exposed to COVID-19. The rearrangement joins TRBV19 to TRBJ1-1, with 11 nucleotides matching TRBD1. The CDR3 region has the DNA TGTGCCAGTAGCCTCTTACCGGGACAGGGGGACTCGGAAGCTTTCTTT. This sequence encodes CASSLLPGQGDSEAFF.